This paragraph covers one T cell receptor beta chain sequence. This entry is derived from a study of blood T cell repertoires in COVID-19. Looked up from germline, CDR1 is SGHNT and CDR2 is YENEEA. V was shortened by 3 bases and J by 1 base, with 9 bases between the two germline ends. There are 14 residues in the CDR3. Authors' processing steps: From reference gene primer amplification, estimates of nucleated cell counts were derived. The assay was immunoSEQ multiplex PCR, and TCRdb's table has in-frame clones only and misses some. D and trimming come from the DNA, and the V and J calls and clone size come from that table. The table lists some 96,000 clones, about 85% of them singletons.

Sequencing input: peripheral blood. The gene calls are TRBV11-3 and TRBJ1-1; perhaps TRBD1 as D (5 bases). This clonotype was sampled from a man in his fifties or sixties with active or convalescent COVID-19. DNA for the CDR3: TGTGCCAGCAGCTTTGCTCAGGGGAACACTGAAGCTTTCTTT. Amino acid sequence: CASSFAQGNTEAFF.